A single sample is the source of the 12 T cell receptor beta chains below, sequenced in a study of T cells after yellow fever vaccination. TCRdb processed the 5' RACE reads anew with MiXCR; each CDR3 protein has one entry. This table has 150,000 or so distinct CDR3 sequences, around 7.2% appearing once. The sample here was CD4+ T cells sorted from PBMCs, taken roughly 5 days after the first yellow fever vaccination. These receptors all come from a man aged 18 to 35 who received the YFV17D yellow fever vaccine.

This clonotype was detected many times. The chain has TRBV7-6 and TRBJ2-1; TRBD2 matches at 10 bases. Looked up from germline, CDR1 is SGHVS and CDR2 is FNYEAQ. CDR3 length: 17 amino acids. The J segment lost 5 bases and the V segment lost 5 bases, leaving 12 bases of the junction unmatched. CDR3 loop: CASSRSPTSGRNNEQFF. As DNA, the CDR3 is TGTGCCAGCAGCCGATCTCCGACTAGCGGGCGGAACAATGAGCAGTTCTTC.

The chain combines TRBV21-1 with TRBJ2-3; the table names TRBD2, a call not compared with the DNA. TRBV21-1 is a listed pseudogene. The CDR3 sequence is 16 residues long. The CDR3 loop reads CASSKVLAGVTDTQYF. The CDR3 nucleotides are TGTGCCAGCAGCAAAGTCCTAGCGGGGGTCACAGATACGCAGTATTTT.

This clonotype was observed many times. V usage is TRBV5-1 and J usage is TRBJ2-3; a weak D match, TRBD2 (6 bases). The germline gives CDR1 SGHRS, CDR2 YFSETQ. The CDR3 sequence is 14 residues long. Trimming removed 2 bases from V and 6 bases from J, with 13 bases in between. The CDR3 spells CASSFRLGDDTQYF. The CDR3 nucleotides are TGCGCCAGCAGCTTTAGACTAGGCGACGATACGCAGTATTTT.

This clonotype was observed at least ten times. This chain joins TRBV9 and TRBJ2-1, with D perhaps given as TRBD1 or TRBD2 (5 bases each). The CDR3 is 13 residues long. Trimming cost V 4 bases and J 4 bases, with 9 bases left between them. The germline V gene encodes CDR1 SGDLS and CDR2 YYNGEE. CDR3 residues: CASSLGEYNEQFF. CDR3 sequence (DNA): TGTGCCAGCAGCTTGGGGGAGTACAATGAGCAGTTCTTC.

At least ten counts were recorded for this clonotype. The chain couples TRBV28 to TRBJ1-2, with D tentatively TRBD1 (6 bases). This CDR3 is built from 15 residues. The germline V gene encodes CDR1 MDHEN and CDR2 SYDVKM. Trimming pared 5 bases from V and 7 bases from J, leaving 20 bases between. CDR3 region: CASSPSNRDFLGYTF. CDR3 bases: TGTGCCAGCAGTCCAAGTAACAGGGACTTTCTTGGCTACACCTTC.

The rearrangement uses TRBV12-3 or TRBV12-4 and TRBJ1-3; possible D gene TRBD1, 5 bases. There are 15 residues in the CDR3. Trimming stripped 2 bases from V and 3 bases from J, with 11 bases between. The CDR3 DNA follows: TGTGCCAGCAGTTTACGGGGGATCCGTGGAAACACCATATATTTT. It translates to CASSLRGIRGNTIYF.

This rearrangement joins TRBV7-2 to TRBJ2-2; the D gene is possibly TRBD1 (5 bases). Germline loops: CDR1 SGHTA, CDR2 FQGNSA. The CDR3 runs 15 residues. The germline V and J ends were trimmed by 2 bases and 3 bases, with 10 bases remaining between them. CDR3 amino acids: CASSLRQGDTGELFF. The CDR3 nucleotides read TGTGCCAGCAGCTTACGGCAGGGCGACACCGGGGAGCTGTTTTTT.

The chain recombines TRBV14 with TRBJ1-1; D remains ambiguous. The CDR3 length is 13 residues. The germline V gene encodes CDR1 SGHDN and CDR2 FVKESK. V lost 1 base and J lost 8, with 11 bases in between. CDR3 protein: CASSQVPRAEAFF. Written as DNA, the CDR3 is TGTGCCAGCAGCCAAGTTCCAAGGGCGGAAGCTTTCTTT.

This clonotype was counted only a few times. The V and J genes are TRBV12-5 and TRBJ2-2; 9 bases align to TRBD2. There are 17 residues in the CDR3. The J segment lost 0 bases and the V segment lost 6 bases, leaving 8 bases of the junction unmatched. Per germline, CDR1 LGHNT and CDR2 FRNRAP. The CDR3 reads CASGPSAGGANTGELFF. The DNA for the CDR3 is TGTGCTAGTGGGCCCTCAGCGGGGGGAGCGAACACCGGGGAGCTGTTTTTT.

In its sample, this clonotype was seen many times. The chain recombines TRBV5-1 with TRBJ2-3; perhaps TRBD2 as D (6 bases). V gave up 3 bases and J gave up 4 bases, with 18 bases separating them. The CDR3 has 16 amino acids. Germline V gene sequence: CDR1 SGHRS, CDR2 YFSETQ. For the CDR3, the DNA is TGCGCCAGCAGCTCGACCGGGCGGGGTCGGGCAGATACGCAGTATTTT. Protein sequence: CASSSTGRGRADTQYF.

Only a few counts were recorded for this clonotype. This chain uses TRBV12-3 or TRBV12-4 with TRBJ1-1; D gene unclear. This CDR3 has 13 amino acids. The V end was cut by 7 bases, the J end by 5 bases, with 14 bases between. CDR3 in amino acids: CASTPEYLTEAFF. CDR3 nucleotide sequence: TGTGCCAGCACCCCGGAGTATCTGACTGAAGCTTTCTTT.

The sample holds many counts of this clonotype. The J gene is TRBJ1-4, the V gene TRBV20-1; maybe TRBD1 (5 bases). The CDR3 runs to 15 residues. V gave up 0 bases and J gave up 4 bases, with 12 bases separating them. Germline CDR1 DFQATT, CDR2 SNEGSKA (reference sequence). Written as DNA, the CDR3 is TGCAGTGCTAGAGATCGCCAGGGTGGTAATGAAAAACTGTTTTTT. Translation gives CSARDRQGGNEKLFF.